A single sample is the source of the 20 T cell receptor beta chains below, sequenced in a study of blood T cells in healthy people across ages. Then a second PCR, running about 6 to 12 cycles, was carried out with a sample-barcoded 5' primer and a J-beta primer mix. TCRdb fed the 5' RACE reads into MiXCR, producing one record per CDR3 protein. The sample records approximately 490,000 distinct CDR3 sequences, 20% to 30% being singletons. These data are also associated with another study on T cells of mothers and their children.

The sample taken for sequencing was blood. The receptor set was obtained from a boy between 5 and 17 years old in good health.

The V gene is TRBV15, the J gene TRBJ2-3, with 10 bases lining up with TRBD2. The trim removed 2 bases at V and 4 bases at J, leaving 6 bases unmatched. Germline lookup yields CDR1 LNHNV and CDR2 YYDKDF (reference sequence). This CDR3 comprises 16 residues. The CDR3, as DNA: TGTGCCACCAGCAGATCCCTAGCGGGAGTTGCAGATACGCAGTATTTT. This translates into CATSRSLAGVADTQYF.

The chain joins TRBV7-2 to TRBJ2-3, with 11 bases aligning to TRBD2. CDR1 is SGHTA and CDR2 is FQGNSA in the germline V gene. V gave up 5 bases and J gave up 3 bases; unmatched junction bases: 13. This CDR3 comprises 18 residues. This CDR3 is CASSTRASSGRKTDTQYF. The CDR3 DNA sequence: TGTGCCAGCAGCACCCGGGCGTCTAGCGGGAGGAAGACAGATACGCAGTATTTT.

This clonotype was seen more than once but under ten times. The CDR3 spells CASSLKPGQQETQYF. The CDR3 DNA sequence: TGTGCCAGCAGTTTAAAACCGGGACAGCAAGAGACCCAGTACTTC. V usage is TRBV27 and J usage is TRBJ2-5, with 7 bases that match TRBD1. V shed 2 bases and J 2 bases; nucleotides not matched to a gene: 5. This CDR3 has 15 amino acids. Per germline, CDR1 MNHEY and CDR2 SMNVEV (reference sequence).

J is TRBJ1-3 and V is TRBV12-3 or TRBV12-4; D is possibly TRBD1 (6 bases). CDR3 length: 14 residues. The germline V and J ends were trimmed by 3 bases and 4 bases, with 10 bases remaining between them. The CDR3 spells CASSFADSGNTIYF. CDR3 sequence (DNA): TGTGCCAGCAGTTTTGCGGACAGCGGAAACACCATATATTTT.

The gene calls are TRBV27 and TRBJ2-3, with unresolved D. The CDR3 has 12 residues. V was cut by 3 bases and J by 4 bases, with 5 bases left in between. Germline assignment: CDR1 MNHEY and CDR2 SMNVEV (reference sequence). CDR3 DNA: TGTGCCAGCAGTTTCCAATCAGATACGCAGTATTTT. Protein sequence: CASSFQSDTQYF.

This clonotype was recorded a few times. The CDR3 bases are TGCGCCAGCAGCCAAGACAGTCTCTATAATGAAAAACTGTTTTTT. It yields the protein CASSQDSLYNEKLFF. The V and J genes are TRBV4-3 and TRBJ1-4, with D unclear. The CDR3 totals 15 residues. CDR1 is LGHNA, CDR2 YSLEER, per germline. Trimming took 0 bases from V and 4 from J, leaving 9 bases between them.

The CDR3 loop reads CASSTATGFTEAFF. The DNA of the CDR3 is TGTGCCAGTAGTACCGCGACAGGGTTTACTGAAGCTTTCTTT. V and J are TRBV19 and TRBJ1-1; 7 bases are shared with TRBD1. From germline, CDR1 is LNHDA and CDR2 SQIVND (reference sequence). The CDR3 has 14 residues. The V gene end was trimmed by 4 bases and the J gene end by 5 bases; junction bases not matched to a gene: 7.

The chain has TRBV7-9 and TRBJ1-2, with 9 bases fitting TRBD1. The length of the CDR3 is 16 residues. Germline CDR1 and CDR2: SEHNR and FQNEAQ (reference sequence). V shed 4 bases and J 1 base; nucleotides not matched to a gene: 7. The CDR3 coding sequence is TGTGCCAGCAGCTCCGGGACAGGGAAGGGTAACTATGGCTACACCTTC. Protein sequence: CASSSGTGKGNYGYTF.

This clonotype was seen a few times. V gene TRBV10-3 combines with J gene TRBJ2-2, with TRBD2 as a possible D gene (6 bases). Trimming cost V 2 bases and J 4 bases, with 8 bases left between them. The CDR3 extends over 14 amino acids. CDR1 and CDR2 from the germline V gene are ENHRY and SYGVKD. CDR3 nucleotide sequence: TGTGCCATCAGTGAGGAGGGACTCACCGGGGAGCTGTTTTTT. Translating gives CAISEEGLTGELFF.

This clonotype was counted many times. The J gene is TRBJ2-5, the V gene TRBV5-5; 8 nucleotides agree with TRBD2. Trimming cost V 2 bases and J 2 bases; bases outside gene matches: 8. The CDR3 contains 16 residues. The germline V gene encodes CDR1 SGHKS and CDR2 YYEKEE (reference sequence). The chain's CDR3 is CASSFRAGGPQETQYF. The CDR3, as DNA: TGTGCCAGCAGCTTTCGGGCGGGGGGTCCACAAGAGACCCAGTACTTC.

V and J are TRBV6-2 or TRBV6-3 and TRBJ2-3, with D possibly matching TRBD2 (6 bases). This CDR3 region has 15 residues. V was pared by 4 bases and J by 0 bases, with 11 bases between. Germline CDR1 and CDR2: MNHEY and SVGEGT. The CDR3 region is CASSWGLASTDTQYF. In DNA form, the CDR3 reads TGTGCCAGCAGTTGGGGCCTAGCGAGCACAGATACGCAGTATTTT.

This sequence joins TRBV7-9 and TRBJ2-1, with TRBD2 as a possible D gene (5 bases). The CDR3 runs to 11 residues. Germline V CDR1 and CDR2: SEHNR, FQNEAQ (reference sequence). Trimming took off 3 bases at V and 15 bases at J, with 12 bases between the two ends. The chain's CDR3 is CASSFVEDRFF. DNA of the CDR3: TGTGCCAGCAGCTTTGTGGAGGATCGGTTCTTC.

This clonotype has more than one count but fewer than ten. V is TRBV20-1 and J is TRBJ2-7, with 9 positions matching TRBD1. The CDR3 totals 13 residues. The germline V gene encodes CDR1 DFQATT and CDR2 SNEGSKA (reference sequence). The trim removed 4 bases at V and 10 bases at J, leaving 11 bases unmatched. CDR3 bases: TGCAGTGCTACTGACGGACAGGGGCCGGCTCAGTACTTC. Its translation is CSATDGQGPAQYF.

This clonotype was counted a few times. The chain has TRBV11-2 and TRBJ2-5; a weak D match, TRBD1 (5 bases). The J call may be wrong; the DNA end is better matched by TRBJ2-7. Germline V gene lookup returns CDR1 SGHAT and CDR2 FQNNGV. CDR3 length: 14 residues. The CDR3 here is CASSLGQYPDEQYF. Here the CDR3 DNA reads TGTGCCAGCAGCTTAGGACAGTATCCCGACGAGCAGTACTTC.

Only a few counts were recorded for this clonotype. The V and J genes are TRBV6-6 and TRBJ2-2; D gene ambiguous. V shed 2 bases and J shed 4 bases, with 8 bases lying between them. Germline V gene sequence: CDR1 MNHNY, CDR2 SVGAGI (reference sequence). The CDR3 is 14 residues long. The CDR3 sequence is CASSYGQRTGELFF. The CDR3 nucleotides are TGTGCCAGCAGTTACGGCCAGCGCACCGGGGAGCTGTTTTTT.

CDR3 in amino acids: CASSSSKGNEKLFF. In DNA form, the CDR3 reads TGTGCCAGCAGCTCGTCTAAAGGAAATGAAAAACTGTTTTTT. This chain uses TRBV28 with TRBJ1-4; unclear D gene. Trimming left V 6 bases short and J 5 bases short, with 13 bases between. Per germline, CDR1 MDHEN and CDR2 SYDVKM. The CDR3 runs 14 residues.

J is TRBJ1-5 and V is TRBV20-1; D is uncertain. The germline gives CDR1 DFQATT, CDR2 SNEGSKA (reference sequence). This CDR3 spans 15 amino acids. Trimming removed 1 base at V and 4 bases at J, with 14 bases between. The CDR3 coding sequence is TGCAGTGCTAGAGGGTCCCAGCGTAAAAATCAGCCCCAGCATTTT. Protein sequence: CSARGSQRKNQPQHF.

The CDR3 nucleotides are TGTGCCAGCGGAATCAATCTAGGTAATGAGCAGTTCTTC. Encoded protein: CASGINLGNEQFF. This chain connects TRBV19 to TRBJ2-1; D remains unclear. V gave up 9 bases and J gave up 7 bases, with 16 bases separating them. CDR3 length: 13 residues. CDR1 and CDR2 from the germline V gene are LNHDA and SQIVND (reference sequence).

This clonotype was seen a handful of times. This sequence joins TRBV5-1 and TRBJ2-5; D is ambiguous. V was pared by 0 bases and J by 5 bases, with 14 bases between. Per germline, CDR1 SGHRS and CDR2 YFSETQ. The CDR3 is made up of 15 amino acids. DNA for the CDR3: TGCGCCAGCAGCTTGGCGGGCAGGCTCTGGGAGACCCAGTACTTC. Residues: CASSLAGRLWETQYF.

A few counts support this clonotype. CDR3 in amino acids: CASSSAGVGNEQFF. The DNA of the CDR3 is TGTGCCAGCAGCTCCGCAGGGGTGGGGAATGAGCAGTTCTTC. The chain recombines TRBV7-9 with TRBJ2-1; perhaps TRBD1 as D (6 bases). This CDR3 is 14 amino acids long. Trimming cost V 4 bases and J 7 bases, with 14 bases left between them. Per the germline V gene, CDR1 is SEHNR and CDR2 is FQNEAQ (reference sequence).